The clone carrying this T cell receptor (beta chain) was observed a single time. The data belong to a study of blood T cell repertoires in COVID-19. Looking at the study overall: Sample material is recorded as cDNA or gDNA derived from T cells, B-cell-depleted T cells, or PBMCs.

Original methodology: Amplified reference gene primers provided the basis for estimating nucleated cell counts. TCRdb keeps only in-frame clones here, not all; method: immunoSEQ multiplex PCR. The V and J calls and the clone size are those of that table, but D and trimming were determined from the DNA. The profile shows 40,000 to 45,000 clones, approximately 90% of them singletons. Unmatched junction bases numbered 2, after V lost 1 base and J lost 1 base. The CDR3 is made up of 15 amino acids. CDR1 and CDR2 (germline): SGHTA, FQGNSA. The J gene is TRBJ1-1, the V gene TRBV7-2, with TRBD1 identical over 8 bases. Material: peripheral blood. The sequence derives from a human donor in a cohort sampled during active COVID-19. The CDR3 region is CASSLDGQGNTEAFF. In nucleotides, the CDR3 is TGTGCCAGCAGCTTAGACGGACAGGGGAACACTGAAGCTTTCTTT.